This record concerns one T cell receptor (beta chain) sequence. Trimming removed 6 bases from V and 0 bases from J, with 12 bases in between. The CDR3 consists of 15 residues. Germline V gene data show CDR1 as MNHNS and CDR2 as SASEGT. This sample was taken from a study of early T cells in non-severe SARS-CoV-2 infection. Study summary: Unpaired chains resulted from sequencing bulk RNA of unsorted whole blood.

Each CDR3 protein gets one entry after TCRdb re-called the 5' RACE reads with MiXCR. This table holds roughly 60,000 distinct CDR3 sequences, around 14% found once. Sequenced: whole blood. The clonotype comes from an adult who was a healthcare worker with PCR-confirmed SARS-CoV-2 infection or an uninfected control (not recorded which). The V and J genes are TRBV6-1 and TRBJ2-1; possibly TRBD1 for D (5 bases). The CDR3 is CASRSRQGSYNEQFF. The CDR3 DNA reads as TGTGCCAGCAGATCCCGCCAGGGCTCCTACAATGAGCAGTTCTTC.